This entry lists 7 T cell receptor beta chains sequenced from one sample in a study of shared clonotypes between healthy human individuals. Profiled with immunoSEQ multiplex PCR; TCRdb holds only in-frame clones, not every one. The sample contains 2.3 million or so clones, over 85% of which appear only once. Source material: naive CD4+ T cells from PBMCs. Subset described: CD45RA+ positively selected. The receptors derive from a man younger than 35 in good health. Some clones in this sample may be carry-over from other donors' samples.

The rearrangement joins TRBV10-3 to TRBJ1-1, with D maybe TRBD1 (5 bases). The CDR3 is 17 residues long. V was trimmed by 3 bases and J by 0 bases, leaving 17 bases between them. In germline, CDR1 is ENHRY, CDR2 SYGVKD. CDR3: CAISDSKRGPMNTEAFF. CDR3 sequence (DNA): TGTGCCATCAGTGATTCCAAAAGGGGACCCATGAACACTGAAGCTTTCTTT.

The chain combines TRBV5-1 with TRBJ2-2, with D hard to call. The germline V gene encodes CDR1 SGHRS and CDR2 YFSETQ. The CDR3 contains 14 residues. Trimming pared 2 bases from V and 1 base from J, leaving 6 bases between. The CDR3 protein is CASSFWRNTGELFF. The CDR3 DNA sequence: TGCGCCAGCAGCTTTTGGCGGAACACCGGGGAGCTGTTTTTT.

The J gene is TRBJ1-4, the V gene TRBV5-6; a possible D gene is TRBD1 (5 bases). The V end lost 0 bases, the J end lost 7 bases, and 10 bases lay between the germline ends. The germline CDR1 and CDR2 sequences are SGHDT and YYEEEE. This CDR3 has 14 amino acids. Written as DNA, the CDR3 is TGTGCCAGCAGCTTGGGGCAGGGCGGTGAAAAACTGTTTTTT. Translation gives CASSLGQGGEKLFF.

This chain links TRBV7-3 with TRBJ1-2; TRBD1 is a possible D gene (5 bases). The V gene lost 5 bases and the J gene lost 0 bases, with 13 bases spanning the gap. Germline CDR1 is SGHTA and CDR2 is FQGTGA. There are 15 residues in the CDR3. The DNA for the CDR3 is TGTGCCAGCAGCCCCCAGGCGGGGGCTAACTATGGCTACACCTTC. Translation gives CASSPQAGANYGYTF.

This chain uses TRBV30 with TRBJ2-3; D is uncertain. Per germline, CDR1 GTSNPN and CDR2 SVGIG (reference sequence). The CDR3 totals 15 residues. CDR3 DNA sequence: TGTGCGTATACTCTAGGTGGAGTGCGCACAGATACGCAGTATTTT. Amino acids: CAYTLGGVRTDTQYF.

The CDR3 region is CASSERLRDGYNEQFF. The DNA for the CDR3 is TGTGCCAGCAGCGAAAGACTTCGGGACGGATACAATGAGCAGTTCTTC. The chain is built from TRBV9 and TRBJ2-1, with D perhaps assigned TRBD1 or TRBD2 (5 bases each). Trimming took 3 bases from V and 4 from J, leaving 17 bases between them. The length of the CDR3 is 16 residues. Germline lookup yields CDR1 SGDLS and CDR2 YYNGEE.

The chain employs TRBV4-1 and TRBJ1-4, with 7 bases identical to TRBD1. The V segment lost 3 bases and the J segment 8 bases; nucleotides outside the gene matches: 15. Germline loops: CDR1 MGHRA, CDR2 YSYEKL. This CDR3 is 17 amino acids long. This chain's CDR3 is CASSQKGASRGPEKLFF. The DNA of the CDR3 is TGCGCCAGCAGCCAGAAGGGGGCGTCCAGGGGCCCGGAAAAACTGTTTTTT.